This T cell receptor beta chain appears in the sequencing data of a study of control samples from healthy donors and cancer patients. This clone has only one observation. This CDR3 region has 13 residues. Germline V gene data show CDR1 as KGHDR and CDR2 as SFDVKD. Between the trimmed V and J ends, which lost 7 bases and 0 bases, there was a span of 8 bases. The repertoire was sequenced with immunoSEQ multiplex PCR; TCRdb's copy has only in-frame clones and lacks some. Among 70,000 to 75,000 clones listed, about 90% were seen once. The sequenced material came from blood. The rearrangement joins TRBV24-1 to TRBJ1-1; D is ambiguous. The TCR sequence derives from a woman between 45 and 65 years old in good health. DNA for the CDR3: TGTGCCACCAGAGGTCTTATGAACACTGAAGCTTTCTTT. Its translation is CATRGLMNTEAFF.